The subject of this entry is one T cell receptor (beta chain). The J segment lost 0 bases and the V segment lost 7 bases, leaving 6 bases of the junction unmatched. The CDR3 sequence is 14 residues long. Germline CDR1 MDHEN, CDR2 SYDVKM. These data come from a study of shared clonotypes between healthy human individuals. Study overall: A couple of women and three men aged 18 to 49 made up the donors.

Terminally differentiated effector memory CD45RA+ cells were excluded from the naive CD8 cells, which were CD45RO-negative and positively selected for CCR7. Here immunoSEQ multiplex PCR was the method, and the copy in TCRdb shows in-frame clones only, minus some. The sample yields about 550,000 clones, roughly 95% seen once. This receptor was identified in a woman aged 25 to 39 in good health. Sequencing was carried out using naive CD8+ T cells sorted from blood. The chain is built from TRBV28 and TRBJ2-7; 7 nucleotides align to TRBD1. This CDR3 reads CASTLSGGSYEQYF. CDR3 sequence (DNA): TGTGCCAGCACCCTATCAGGGGGCTCCTACGAGCAGTACTTC.